Listed here are 5 T cell receptor beta chains from one sample, sequenced in a study of OX40 agonist ivuxolimab in advanced cancers. Produced via immunoSEQ multiplex PCR; TCRdb's table is partial and in-frame only. The sample carries about 82,000 clones, 75% to 90% recorded once. The sample consisted of CD4+ or CD8+ T cells sorted from blood, taken in a trial of the OX40 agonist ivuxolimab. The receptor source for this set is an adult with an advanced solid tumor such as melanoma, head and neck, liver or kidney cancer.

This clone has only a few counts. The chain uses TRBV10-3 and TRBJ2-7, with TRBD2 matching over 9 bases. Germline V gives CDR1 ENHRY, CDR2 SYGVKD. The CDR3 extends over 15 amino acids. V trimming: 4 bases; J trimming: 2 bases; junction bases outside the gene matches: 6. DNA of the CDR3: TGTGCCATCAGTGCCAAGCGGGAGGCTCCCTACGAGCAGTACTTC. This translates into CAISAKREAPYEQYF.

The DNA of the CDR3 is TGTGCCAGCAGCTTGGCTGGGGGACAAGAGACCCAGTACTTC. Its translation is CASSLAGGQETQYF. The chain recombines TRBV5-4 with TRBJ2-5; D may match TRBD1 or TRBD2 (5 bases each). CDR3 length equals 14 residues. Germline values: CDR1 SGHNT, CDR2 YYREEE (reference sequence). Trimming took off 0 bases at V and 2 bases at J, with 8 bases between the two ends.

V usage is TRBV28 and J usage is TRBJ2-7; maybe TRBD2 (6 bases). V was shortened by 6 bases and J by 1 base, with 16 bases between the two germline ends. The CDR3 runs 15 residues. Per the germline V gene, CDR1 is MDHEN and CDR2 is SYDVKM. This chain's CDR3 is CASSVGGAQSYEQYV. As DNA, the CDR3 is TGTGCCAGCAGCGTAGGAGGGGCCCAATCCTACGAGCAGTACGTC.

The genes are TRBV7-3 and TRBJ2-5; D possibly corresponds to TRBD1 (6 bases). Germline-derived CDR1 and CDR2 are SGHTA and FQGTGA. This CDR3 is 14 amino acids long. Trimming shortened V by 4 bases and J by 4 bases, and 13 bases separated the two germline ends. The CDR3 is CASSYTGQGETQYF. The CDR3 DNA sequence: TGTGCCAGCAGCTATACAGGGCAGGGAGAGACCCAGTACTTC.

The genes are TRBV29-1 and TRBJ2-7; TRBD1 matches 7 bases. The CDR3 runs to 14 residues. The germline CDR1 and CDR2 sequences are SQVTM and ANQGSEA. The ends lost 7 bases at V and 0 bases at J; junction bases unmatched: 9. CDR3 amino acids: CSGLTWTGSYEQYF. The CDR3 DNA sequence: TGCAGCGGCCTGACGTGGACAGGCTCCTACGAGCAGTACTTC.